This T cell receptor beta chain stems from a study of blood T cell repertoires in COVID-19. At the level of the study: Material from acute and convalescent COVID-19 was sourced from the United States, Italy and Spain. Nucleic acid was either cDNA or gDNA, and it came from T cells, B-cell-depleted T cells, or PBMCs.

The V gene lost 3 bases and the J gene lost 8 bases, with 16 bases spanning the gap. CDR1 SGHNT and CDR2 YYREEE come from the germline V gene (reference sequence). The CDR3 is made up of 14 amino acids. The authors' processing: From reference gene primer amplification, estimates of nucleated cell counts were derived. Clones were sequenced by immunoSEQ multiplex PCR, and TCRdb holds only the in-frame ones, with some missing. V, J and clone size are taken as reported in that table, and D and trimming were inferred from the DNA itself. Here the sample spans about 15,000 clones, around 87% being singletons.

V is TRBV5-4 and J is TRBJ2-3; tentatively, D is TRBD1 (6 bases). The source is a human donor in a cohort sampled during active COVID-19. The material sequenced was peripheral blood. The CDR3 coding sequence is TGTGCCAGCAGCTCCGGACAGTCGCCCTCTACGCAGTATTTT. Residues: CASSSGQSPSTQYF.